This T cell receptor (beta chain) is drawn from a study of blood T cell repertoires in COVID-19. About the research overall: In each case, the material was cDNA or gDNA derived from T cells, B-cell-depleted T cells, or PBMCs.

Here immunoSEQ multiplex PCR was the method, and the copy in TCRdb shows in-frame clones only, minus some. The data hold around 300,000 clones, with roughly 89% observed a single time. There are 17 residues in the CDR3. Trimming cost V 6 bases and J 3 bases, with 23 bases left between them. Germline lookup yields CDR1 LNHDA and CDR2 SQIVND (reference sequence). V gene TRBV19 combines with J gene TRBJ1-2; D may be TRBD1 (6 bases). The receptor's source is a woman in her sixties who had recovered from COVID-19. Material for sequencing was PBMCs or T cells enriched from blood (not recorded which). The CDR3: CASRSIPDRDTDYGYTF. The CDR3 DNA reads as TGTGCCAGTAGGAGTATCCCGGACAGAGATACTGACTATGGCTACACCTTC.